A selection of T cell receptor beta chains follows, all from one sample in a study of cytomegalovirus exposure and HLA in healthy donors. TCRdb's table, derived via immunoSEQ multiplex PCR, lists solely in-frame clones and lacks some. Of some 150,000 clones in the sample, approximately 89% are singletons; the top ten hold roughly 9.3%. The specimen sequenced was PBMCs. The receptors originated from a woman under 30 in good health and CMV-seropositive. Both conserved end residues are part of each CDR3. The D gene is left open where the match is weak. Rows may omit the clone size; those that give it use once, few, many or a size class.

J gene	V gene	D gene	clone size	CDR3 DNA	CDR3 protein
TRBJ2-5	TRBV5-4	NA	NA	TGTGCCAGCAGCTTGGATGGCAGGAAACAAGAGACCCAGTACTTC	CASSLDGRKQETQYF
TRBJ2-7	TRBV9	NA	NA	TGTGCCAGCAGCGTAACCGCGATCCCTAACGAGCAGTACTTC	CASSVTAIPNEQYF
TRBJ1-6	TRBV5-4	TRBD1	NA	TGTGCCAGCAGCTTCGGACAGGATAATTCACCCCTCCACTTT	CASSFGQDNSPLHF
TRBJ2-2	TRBV29-1	NA	NA	TGCAGCGTTGAGCCTCCAGGGACCGGGGAGCTGTTTTTT	CSVEPPGTGELFF
TRBJ2-2	TRBV4-1	NA	NA	TGCGCCAGCAGCCAAGCCCCCCCCTCCGGGGAGCTGTTTTTT	CASSQAPPSGELFF
TRBJ1-5	TRBV5-4	NA	once	TGTGCCAGCAGCTTGGCTGGGGGGGACGGGCCCCAGCATTTT	CASSLAGGDGPQHF
TRBJ1-1	TRBV28	TRBD1	NA	TGTGCCAGCAGCGACAGGGGATCGGGCACTGAAGCTTTCTTT	CASSDRGSGTEAFF
TRBJ2-6	TRBV5-1	TRBD1	few	TGCGCCAGCAGCTTGGCCCCCGGGACAGGGATGCTGTGGGCCAACGTCCTGACTTTC	CASSLAPGTGMLWANVLTF
TRBJ1-1	TRBV9	NA	NA	TGTGCCAGCAGCGACGGCGGGAACACTGAAGCTTTCTTT	CASSDGGNTEAFF
TRBJ1-6	TRBV13	TRBD1	NA	TGTGCCAGCAGCCCCCCTCGACAGGGGAATAATTCACCCCTCCACTTT	CASSPPRQGNNSPLHF
TRBJ2-7	TRBV19	TRBD2	NA	TGTGCCAGTAGTATTAGCGGGGGCAGCTCCTACGAGCAGTACTTC	CASSISGGSSYEQYF
TRBJ2-1	TRBV6-6	NA	once	TGTGCCAGCAGTTACGGCGGGGCAGGGTTTAAGAATGAGCAGTTCTTC	CASSYGGAGFKNEQFF
TRBJ2-5	TRBV5-4	TRBD2	NA	TGTGCCAGCAGCTTGGCTTCTAGCGGGGGCCAAGAGACCCAGTACTTC	CASSLASSGGQETQYF
TRBJ2-7	TRBV4-1	NA	NA	TGCGCCAGCAGCTCTATCAATCGGCACAGTTCGCTTCAACAATCCTACGAGCAGTACTTC	CASSSINRHSSLQQSYEQYF
TRBJ1-2	TRBV4-1	NA	few	TGCGCCAGCAGCCAAGATACAGGAGAGTATGGCTACACCTTC	CASSQDTGEYGYTF
TRBJ2-7	TRBV28	NA	NA	TGTGCCAGCAGCTTACAGGGTGTGTACGAGCAGTACTTC	CASSLQGVYEQYF
TRBJ2-7	TRBV28	TRBD1	NA	TGTGCCAGCTCCGGGACAGCCTACGAGCAGTACTTC	CASSGTAYEQYF
TRBJ2-7	TRBV28	TRBD2	NA	TGTGCCAGCAGTTTACGAGGTTGGACTAGCGGGGGGCCTAGCTCCTACGAGCAGTACTTC	CASSLRGWTSGGPSSYEQYF
TRBJ2-7	TRBV28	TRBD2	NA	TGTGCCAGCAGTCATTCTCCTGCGGGGGACTCCTACGAGCAGTACTTC	CASSHSPAGDSYEQYF
TRBJ1-2	TRBV5-4	TRBD1	NA	TGTGCCAGCAGCCCTCCGGGACAGGGGGCGCGGGCTGGCTACACCTTC	CASSPPGQGARAGYTF
TRBJ1-4	TRBV6-6	NA	NA	TGTGCCAGCAGATCCAGGTCGGGAGAAAAACTGTTTTTT	CASRSRSGEKLFF
TRBJ1-1	TRBV19	NA	NA	TGTGCCAGTACAGGGCGGATGAGAACTGAAGCTTTCTTT	CASTGRMRTEAFF
TRBJ2-7	TRBV16	TRBD1	NA	TGTGCCAGCAGCCAATCCCGACAGGGGGAGGACGAGCAGTACTTC	CASSQSRQGEDEQYF
TRBJ1-2	TRBV5-8	NA	NA	TGTGCCAGCAGCCAGGGAGGTTATGGCTACACCTTC	CASSQGGYGYTF
TRBJ1-2	TRBV9	TRBD1	few	TGTGCCAGCAGCGACCTGACAGGGGTTGGCTACACCTTC	CASSDLTGVGYTF
TRBJ1-5	TRBV6-5	TRBD1	few	TGTGCCAGCAGTGCCGGGACAGGGAATCAGCCCCAGCATTTT	CASSAGTGNQPQHF
TRBJ1-1	TRBV19	TRBD1	many	TGTGCCAGTAGTATAGGACAGGGGAACACTGAAGCTTTCTTT	CASSIGQGNTEAFF
TRBJ1-4	TRBV10-1	NA	NA	TGCGCCAGCAGTGGGCCCCGACTGGAAACTAATGAAAAACTGTTTTTT	CASSGPRLETNEKLFF
TRBJ2-7	TRBV2	NA	NA	TGTGCCAGCTTTTTTAGCTCCTACGAGCAGTACTTC	CASFFSSYEQYF
TRBJ2-7	TRBV9	NA	NA	TGTGCCAGCAGCGTAGGGTGGGGGGGCCACGAGCAGTACTTC	CASSVGWGGHEQYF
TRBJ1-1	TRBV13	TRBD1	NA	TGTGCCAGCAGCCTGGACAGGGTGACTGAAGCTTTCTTT	CASSLDRVTEAFF
TRBJ2-3	TRBV4-3	TRBD2	once	TGCGCCAGCAGCCAAGACAAGCGGGGGGGCCATGGCACAGATACGCAGTATTTT	CASSQDKRGGHGTDTQYF
TRBJ2-3	TRBV15	TRBD2	NA	TGTGCCACCGTTCGGGGGGGTGGAGATACGCAGTATTTT	CATVRGGGDTQYF
TRBJ1-2	TRBV12-5	NA	once	TGTGCTAGTGGTTTTCCGGGACTGCGGGGGGATGGCTACACCTTC	CASGFPGLRGDGYTF
TRBJ1-2	TRBV6-1	NA	NA	TGTGCCAGCAGTGAAGCCAGGCGGGCCCTCGGCTACACCTTC	CASSEARRALGYTF
TRBJ2-7	TRBV14	TRBD2	NA	TGTGCCAGCAGCCAAGCGGGAGGGTCCTACGAGCAGTACTTC	CASSQAGGSYEQYF
TRBJ2-3	TRBV5-1	TRBD1	NA	TGCGCCAGCACGGACAGGGGGGTGAGCACAGATACGCAGTATTTT	CASTDRGVSTDTQYF
TRBJ2-2	TRBV5-4	NA	NA	TGTGCCAGCAGCGACCGGGGGTTAAACACCGGGGAGCTGTTTTTT	CASSDRGLNTGELFF
TRBJ2-5	TRBV7-2	TRBD2	NA	TGTGCCAGCAGCCCAGCGACTAGCGGGGGGCAAGAGACCCAGTACTTC	CASSPATSGGQETQYF
TRBJ1-1	TRBV21-1	NA	NA	TGTGCCAGCAGCAATACTCTTCGGGACAGGCTCGGAATGAACACTGAAGCTTTCTTT	CASSNTLRDRLGMNTEAFF
TRBJ2-5	TRBV9	NA	NA	TGTGCCAGCAGCGAGGGCGGGCGGGGGCTCCCCCGGGAGACCCAGTACTTC	CASSEGGRGLPRETQYF
TRBJ2-3	TRBV6-5	TRBD2	NA	TGTGCCAGCAGTCCTAGCGGGGGGACAACAGATACGCAGTATTTT	CASSPSGGTTDTQYF
TRBJ2-7	TRBV13	NA	NA	TGTGCCAGCAGCTTAGACAGGCGGAATTACGAGCAGTACTTC	CASSLDRRNYEQYF
TRBJ2-1	TRBV27	TRBD2	NA	TGTGCCAGCAGTGGGACTAGCGGGGGGCGGTACAATGAGCAGTTCTTC	CASSGTSGGRYNEQFF
TRBJ2-6	TRBV29-1	NA	NA	TGCAGCGCGCGTGGGGCCAACGTCCTGACTTTC	CSARGANVLTF
TRBJ2-2	TRBV5-1	NA	NA	TGCGCCAGCAGTCAAACAACTAGTTATGCCGGGGAGCTGTTTTTT	CASSQTTSYAGELFF
TRBJ2-3	TRBV10-1	TRBD1	NA	TGCGCCAGCAGTGAATCGAGGTCAGGGGGAAGGGATACGCAGTATTTT	CASSESRSGGRDTQYF
TRBJ2-2	TRBV4-2	NA	NA	TGTGCCAGCAGCCAATTAGGGACACTTGCGAACACCGGGGAGCTGTTTTTT	CASSQLGTLANTGELFF
TRBJ2-5	TRBV18	TRBD2	NA	TGTGCCAGCTCACCGGGGGGGAACCAAGAGACCCAGTACTTC	CASSPGGNQETQYF
TRBJ2-2	TRBV5-4	TRBD1	NA	TGTGCCAGCAGCGCAAAGCGGATGCGGACAGGGGATACCGGGGAGCTGTTTTTT	CASSAKRMRTGDTGELFF
TRBJ2-1	TRBV7-8	TRBD2	NA	TGTGGGACGATGAGTAGCGGGGGGACAACTCACAATGAGCAGTTCTTC	CGTMSSGGTTHNEQFF
TRBJ1-4	TRBV9	NA	NA	TGTGCCAGCAGCTCCACGGCAGGGGAGCGGGAAAAACTGTTTTTT	CASSSTAGEREKLFF
TRBJ1-4	TRBV6-4	TRBD1	once	TGTGCCAGCAGTGTGGCCGCAGGGACAGGGGGTTACGAAAAACTGTTTTTT	CASSVAAGTGGYEKLFF
TRBJ1-2	TRBV5-1	TRBD1	NA	TGCGCCAGCAGCTTGGCAGGGACAGGGTACTATGGCTACACCTTC	CASSLAGTGYYGYTF